This is a list of T cell receptor beta chains from one sample in a study. TCRdb analysed the RT-PCR reads with MiXCR anew, one entry per CDR3 protein. The sample consists of almost 700,000 distinct CDR3 sequences, 13% to 15% of them appearing once. The sample comprised memory CD4+ T cells from blood. These receptor sequences come from a female donor in good health, serving as a healthy control. The CDR3 runs from the conserved cysteine through the conserved F or W. D genes are given only for firm matches. Rows give clone size only sometimes, using once, few, many, or a class for an expanded clone.

CDR3 DNA | CDR3 protein | J gene | CDR3 length | clone size | D gene | V gene
TGTGCCAGCGCTAGCGGGAACTTGGAGTTCTTC | CASASGNLEFF | TRBJ2-1 | 11 | NA | TRBD2 | TRBV2
TGTGCCAGCAGCACGCGGCTAGAGGATTCACCCCTCCACTTT | CASSTRLEDSPLHF | TRBJ1-6 | 14 | NA | NA | TRBV9
TGCAGTGCTAGAGACCCCCTGGATGGTTCGGAGGAAGGCTACACCTTC | CSARDPLDGSEEGYTF | TRBJ1-2 | 16 | NA | NA | TRBV20-1
TGTGCCAGCAGCTTAACATCGGGGGACACTGAAGCTTTCTTT | CASSLTSGDTEAFF | TRBJ1-1 | 14 | many | NA | TRBV7-3
TGCAGTGCTAGAGTCGGGGACGGCGGTACCTTC | CSARVGDGGTF | TRBJ1-2 | 11 | many | NA | TRBV20-1
TGTGCCAGCAGGATCGGGCAGGGTAACTATGGCTACACCTTC | CASRIGQGNYGYTF | TRBJ1-2 | 14 | NA | NA | TRBV7-2
TGTGCCAGCTCACCAAATGTTGCTGGGGCCAACGTCCTGACTTTC | CASSPNVAGANVLTF | TRBJ2-6 | 15 | few | NA | TRBV18
TGTGCCAGCAGCTTAGATGGCTCTAGCGGGCCACACTCGCAGTATTTT | CASSLDGSSGPHSQYF | TRBJ2-3 | 16 | many | TRBD2 | TRBV11-2
TGCAGTGCTAGAGGTTCTAGCGGGAGGGCGGACGAGCAGTACTTC | CSARGSSGRADEQYF | TRBJ2-7 | 15 | many | TRBD2 | TRBV20-1
TGTGCCAGCAGCTTAGACAACACAGATACGCAGTATTTT | CASSLDNTDTQYF | TRBJ2-3 | 13 | many | NA | TRBV7-2
TGTGCCAGCAGTTCCCTCCTGGGACAGGGAGGAAATGAGCAGTTCTTC | CASSSLLGQGGNEQFF | TRBJ2-1 | 16 | few | TRBD1 | TRBV6-2/TRBV6-3
TGTGCCAGCAGCTATCGTCTGGGACAGAACAATGAGCAGTTCTTC | CASSYRLGQNNEQFF | TRBJ2-1 | 15 | NA | TRBD1 | TRBV7-2
TGCAGCGTTGAAGATCGACAGATCGGCTCCTACGAGCAGTACTTC | CSVEDRQIGSYEQYF | TRBJ2-7 | 15 | many | NA | TRBV29-1
TGTGCCAGCAGCCGGCCCAGCACAGATACGCAGTATTTT | CASSRPSTDTQYF | TRBJ2-3 | 13 | many | NA | TRBV5-6
TGTGCCAGCAATTCAGGGGCGAGGAACACTGAAGCTTTCTTT | CASNSGARNTEAFF | TRBJ1-1 | 14 | few | NA | TRBV28
TGTGCCAGCAGCAACACAGGGGGCATGACTAATGAAAAACTGTTTTTT | CASSNTGGMTNEKLFF | TRBJ1-4 | 16 | few | TRBD1 | TRBV12-3/TRBV12-4
TGCGCCAGCAGATCGCAGGGCGCCTACAATGAGCAGTTCTTC | CASRSQGAYNEQFF | TRBJ2-1 | 14 | many | NA | TRBV5-1
TGTGCCAGCAGTTACGCCTTCCGGGCTCCGGGTGGAAACACCATATATTTT | CASSYAFRAPGGNTIYF | TRBJ1-3 | 17 | many | NA | TRBV6-2/TRBV6-3
TGTGCCAGCAGCAGTGGACAGGGAGGCTATCAGCCCCAGCATTTT | CASSSGQGGYQPQHF | TRBJ1-5 | 15 | few | TRBD1 | TRBV28
TGTGCCAGCCAGAGACAGAGAAACTATGGCTACACCTTC | CASQRQRNYGYTF | TRBJ1-2 | 13 | few | NA | TRBV6-5
TGTGCCAGCAGTGTGCAGGTTTCACCCCTCCACTTT | CASSVQVSPLHF | TRBJ1-6 | 12 | few | NA | TRBV2
TGTGCCAGCAGCTCAACGACAGGGGCAGATACGCAGTATTTT | CASSSTTGADTQYF | TRBJ2-3 | 14 | many | TRBD1 | TRBV9
TGTGCCAGCAGCGTAACACTAGTGGGTTGGGGGCAGGGAGGAACCGGGGAGCTGTTTTTT | CASSVTLVGWGQGGTGELFF | TRBJ2-2 | 20 | NA | NA | TRBV9
TGCAGTGCTAGAGAGGACACTATGAACACTGAAGCTTTCTTT | CSAREDTMNTEAFF | TRBJ1-1 | 14 | few | NA | TRBV20-1
TGTGCCAGCAGCTCAACACAGGGGGTTAGGGAGACCCAGTACTTC | CASSSTQGVRETQYF | TRBJ2-5 | 15 | many | TRBD1 | TRBV12-3/TRBV12-4
TGTGCCAGCAGTCCAGGGTACGGGGGTAAGAACTATGGCTACACCTTC | CASSPGYGGKNYGYTF | TRBJ1-2 | 16 | NA | NA | TRBV6-2/TRBV6-3
TGTGCCAGCAGCTGGGGGTCGACAGGGAACACTGAAGCTTTCTTT | CASSWGSTGNTEAFF | TRBJ1-1 | 15 | NA | NA | TRBV7-8
TGTGCCACCAGTGTGCGGGGGCTCACAGATACGCAGTATTTT | CATSVRGLTDTQYF | TRBJ2-3 | 14 | few | NA | TRBV24-1
TGCAGTGCGGGAGGGTTGAAGAACACTGAAGCTTTCTTT | CSAGGLKNTEAFF | TRBJ1-1 | 13 | many | NA | TRBV20-1
TGTGCCAGCAGCCCCACGGGGACAGGTCCCGAGACCCAGTACTTC | CASSPTGTGPETQYF | TRBJ2-5 | 15 | NA | TRBD1 | TRBV5-6
TGCAGTGCCGAAACTAGCGGGACCTTCTACGAGCAGTACTTC | CSAETSGTFYEQYF | TRBJ2-7 | 14 | NA | TRBD2 | TRBV20-1
TGTGCCATCAGTGCTGGTAGCGTAGTAGTCTACGAGCAGTACTTC | CAISAGSVVVYEQYF | TRBJ2-7 | 15 | many | NA | TRBV10-3
TGCGCCAGCAGCTTGGGACTCTGGGCTTTAGGGGATACGCAGTATTTT | CASSLGLWALGDTQYF | TRBJ2-3 | 16 | few | NA | TRBV5-1
TGTGCCAGCAGCTCCCGGACAGGGGGCGATTCACCCCTCCACTTT | CASSSRTGGDSPLHF | TRBJ1-6 | 15 | many | TRBD1 | TRBV7-2
TGTGCCAGCAGTCAACCGACAGGGGGTCAGCCCCAGCATTTT | CASSQPTGGQPQHF | TRBJ1-5 | 14 | NA | TRBD1 | TRBV28
TGTGCCAGCAGCCCTCTAACTGGCGGGGAGCTGTTTTTT | CASSPLTGGELFF | TRBJ2-2 | 13 | few | NA | TRBV3-1
TGTGCCAGCAGCCCTACTCGGGAAAGACGCTATGAGCAGTTCTTC | CASSPTRERRYEQFF | TRBJ2-1 | 15 | NA | NA | TRBV3-1
TGCAGTGCTATCCCCCCCGCGGAGACAGGGGATACGCAGTATTTT | CSAIPPAETGDTQYF | TRBJ2-3 | 15 | many | TRBD1 | TRBV20-1
TGCAGTGCTAAGCAGGCGAGGGGCACGGCAGATACGCAGTATTTT | CSAKQARGTADTQYF | TRBJ2-3 | 15 | few | NA | TRBV20-1
TGTGCCAGCACCTTCAGTCAGACCCACTCCTACGAGCAGTACTTC | CASTFSQTHSYEQYF | TRBJ2-7 | 15 | few | NA | TRBV12-3/TRBV12-4
TGCGCCAGCAGTGATACGGGACAGGGGATAGGCAATCAGCCCCAGCATTTT | CASSDTGQGIGNQPQHF | TRBJ1-5 | 17 | NA | TRBD1 | TRBV10-2
TGTGCCAGCAGTGTCCGGAGAGAAACTAATGAAAAACTGTTTTTT | CASSVRRETNEKLFF | TRBJ1-4 | 15 | few | NA | TRBV27
TGTGCCAGCTCCCGGGGACTAGCCTCCTACGAGCAGTACTTC | CASSRGLASYEQYF | TRBJ2-7 | 14 | NA | TRBD2 | TRBV13
TGCGCCAGCGGGCGGAACATTCAGTACTTC | CASGRNIQYF | TRBJ2-4 | 10 | NA | NA | TRBV10-1
TGTGCCAGCAGCCCGAAGACTAGCGGGAACTACAATGAGCAGTTCTTC | CASSPKTSGNYNEQFF | TRBJ2-1 | 16 | NA | TRBD2 | TRBV7-9
TGTGCCAGCAGACTAGCGGGAGGAATCCCCGGGGAGCTGTTTTTT | CASRLAGGIPGELFF | TRBJ2-2 | 15 | few | TRBD2 | TRBV6-2/TRBV6-3